The 5 T cell receptor beta chains in this list originate from one sample, sequenced in a study of spatial heterogeneity in lung cancer. Stated time point: blood at routine non-recurrence follow-up after resection. One entry per CDR3 protein results from TCRdb running MiXCR on the 5' RACE reads. The table records about 87,000 distinct CDR3 sequences, approximately 19% of them present only once. This specimen was PBMCs, taken at follow-up. The source of these receptors is a male donor with early-stage non-small cell lung cancer.

The chain has TRBV5-1 and TRBJ2-1; 12 bases fit TRBD2. Per germline, CDR1 SGHRS and CDR2 YFSETQ. V lost 0 bases and J lost 0; bases outside the gene matches: 4. CDR3 length: 18 amino acids. The CDR3 loop is CASSLGLAGVLSYNEQFF. CDR3 DNA sequence: TGCGCCAGCAGCTTGGGACTAGCGGGAGTTCTCTCCTACAATGAGCAGTTCTTC.

This rearrangement joins TRBV2 to TRBJ2-1; D remains unclear. The V and J ends lost 2 bases and 4 bases respectively, with 9 bases between them. Germline values: CDR1 SNHLY, CDR2 FYNNEI. The CDR3 has 14 amino acids. The CDR3 protein is CASSEPDGYNEQFF. CDR3 nucleotide sequence: TGTGCCAGCAGTGAACCGGACGGATACAATGAGCAGTTCTTC.

The V and J genes are TRBV12-3 or TRBV12-4 and TRBJ2-4; 9 bases align to TRBD1. Unmatched junction bases numbered 7, after V lost 8 bases and J lost 2 bases. The CDR3 consists of 15 residues. CDR3: CASHMTGGTKNIQYF. The CDR3 nucleotides are TGTGCCAGCCACATGACAGGGGGAACCAAAAACATTCAGTACTTC.

A few counts support this clonotype. The chain joins TRBV30 to TRBJ2-5, with D unresolved. The CDR3 contains 15 residues. Germline-derived CDR1 and CDR2 are GTSNPN and SVGIG (reference sequence). Trimming removed 0 bases at V and 1 base at J, with 12 bases between. The DNA for the CDR3 is TGTGCCTGGAGTGTTGGACCCACTGCCCAAGAGACCCAGTACTTC. It specifies CAWSVGPTAQETQYF.

There are a few counts of this clonotype. The V and J genes are TRBV5-4 and TRBJ1-6; D is uncertain. The germline CDR1 and CDR2 sequences are SGHNT and YYREEE (reference sequence). V dropped 4 bases and J dropped 0 bases, with 8 bases sitting between them. The CDR3 extends over 15 amino acids. The CDR3 DNA reads TGTGCCAGCAGCGACGCGGGCTCCTATAATTCACCCCTCCACTTT. Amino acid sequence: CASSDAGSYNSPLHF.